This TCR beta chain emerged from a study of beta chain features in type 1 diabetes. There was one heparinised blood draw per donor, averaging roughly 110 mL. Sorting with CD45RO/CCR7/CD25/CD127/CD95/CD27 yielded naive, central memory, regulatory and stem-like memory CD4+ cells. CDR3 length: 18 amino acids. Trimming stripped 0 bases from V and 4 bases from J, with 20 bases between. Germline V gene data show CDR1 as LGHNA and CDR2 as YSLEER. Expressed TCRB transcripts were sequenced after all isolated RNA was converted to cDNA. Regulatory, naive and central memory T cell samples averaged around 3.6 million reads. Produced via immunoSEQ multiplex PCR; TCRdb's table is partial and in-frame only. The sample consists of around 710,000 clones, around 12% of them appearing once. As for this clone: Its cognate antigen is unknown.

Findings and caveats of the study: In all four CD4+ subsets, TCRB CDR3 length was significantly, moderately reduced in type 1 diabetes. The VDJ junctions of type 1 diabetes patients carried fewer insertions and more deletions.

The source is a man younger than 40 with type 1 diabetes. The chain employs TRBV4-3 and TRBJ2-3; maybe TRBD1 (6 bases). The sample taken for sequencing was naive CD4+ T cells from blood. CDR3 bases: TGCGCCAGCAGCCAAGACACGTACAGGGATTCGTTGTCAGATACGCAGTATTTT. Amino acid sequence: CASSQDTYRDSLSDTQYF.